Shown below are 22 T cell receptor beta chains from a single sample sequenced in a study of monozygotic twins with inflammatory bowel disease. TCRdb derives one entry per CDR3 protein from the 5' RACE reads, leaving out DNA. This table holds fewer than 550,000 distinct CDR3 sequences. Specimen: blood. These receptors all stem from a human donor with ulcerative colitis or Crohn's disease, or a healthy co-twin of an affected twin (not recorded which).

The chain combines TRBV11-1 with TRBJ2-5; the D call of TRBD2 rests on TCRdb alone, since no DNA is present to check it. The CDR3 consists of 18 residues. The germline V gene has CDR1 SGHAT and CDR2 FQDESV (reference sequence). CDR3 protein: CASSPGTSPDLYGETQYF.

The chain combines TRBV5-1 with TRBJ1-1; the TRBD1 assignment by TCRdb is unverifiable without DNA. CDR1 and CDR2 (germline): SGHRS, YFSETQ. The CDR3 is 13 amino acids. CDR3 protein: CASSFTGGTEAFF.

The chain joins TRBV27 to TRBJ1-5. From germline, CDR1 is MNHEY and CDR2 SMNVEV (reference sequence). The CDR3 is 14 amino acids. The CDR3 reads CASSLSRWKEPQHF.

The rearrangement links TRBV19 to TRBJ1-5; checking the TCRdb D call of TRBD1 is not possible without DNA. Per the germline V gene, CDR1 is LNHDA and CDR2 is SQIVND (reference sequence). The CDR3 has 16 amino acids. The CDR3 protein is CASKTGRTRDNQPQHF.

This chain joins TRBV7-6 and TRBJ2-5. This CDR3 is built from 15 residues. Germline CDR1 SGHVS, CDR2 FNYEAQ. The CDR3 sequence: CASSLDGRSQETQYF.

The chain links TRBV3-1 to TRBJ1-4; the TCRdb D gene call, TRBD1, has no DNA to confirm it. The V gene's germline CDR1 is LGHDT and CDR2 YNNKEL (reference sequence). The CDR3 has 15 amino acids. CDR3 residues: CASSQELRGREKLFF.

The chain is built from TRBV7-9 and TRBJ1-2; checking the TCRdb D call of TRBD1 is not possible without DNA. This CDR3 has 14 amino acids. From germline, CDR1 is SEHNR and CDR2 FQNEAQ (reference sequence). CDR3 loop: CASSSQGVGYGYTF.

The chain recombines TRBV10-3 with TRBJ2-3; the D call of TRBD2 rests on TCRdb alone, since no DNA is present to check it. In germline, CDR1 is ENHRY, CDR2 SYGVKD. This CDR3 has 16 amino acids. This chain's CDR3 is CAISDGTSGRTDTQYF.

This chain joins TRBV19 and TRBJ2-7. Germline V lookup: CDR1 LNHDA, CDR2 SQIVND (reference sequence). The CDR3 contains 14 residues. CDR3: CASSIGQWKNEQYF.

The V call is TRBV24-1, the J call TRBJ2-3; the TCRdb call, TRBD1, lacks DNA for checking. This CDR3 spans 14 amino acids. Germline CDR1 and CDR2: KGHDR and SFDVKD. The CDR3 sequence: CATSGTGTTDTQYF.

V gene TRBV6-1 combines with J gene TRBJ2-4; TCRdb designates TRBD1, a call that cannot be tested without DNA. Germline V gene lookup returns CDR1 MNHNS and CDR2 SASEGT. CDR3 length: 15 amino acids. The CDR3 loop reads CASSGTDRGTNIQYF.

The V gene is TRBV20-1, the J gene TRBJ2-3; TCRdb selects TRBD2, and the lack of DNA leaves this call unchecked. The CDR3 is 17 residues long. The germline gives CDR1 DFQATT, CDR2 SNEGSKA (reference sequence). Here the CDR3 reads CSASILAGHTSTDTQYF.

This sequence joins TRBV27 and TRBJ1-6. The CDR3 contains 14 residues. Germline values: CDR1 MNHEY, CDR2 SMNVEV (reference sequence). CDR3: CASSLRQLNSPLHF.

The chain combines TRBV20-1 with TRBJ2-2; the TCRdb call, TRBD2, lacks DNA for checking. CDR1 is DFQATT, CDR2 SNEGSKA, per germline (reference sequence). This CDR3 is 14 amino acids long. CDR3: CSASGGQNTGELFF.

This chain joins TRBV5-4 and TRBJ1-5; the TRBD1 assignment by TCRdb is unverifiable without DNA. This CDR3 contains 15 residues. Germline V lookup: CDR1 SGHNT, CDR2 YYREEE (reference sequence). CDR3 region: CASSHRQGVSQPQHF.

V gene TRBV7-9 combines with J gene TRBJ1-2; TCRdb selects TRBD1, and the lack of DNA leaves this call unchecked. CDR3 length: 15 amino acids. CDR1 SEHNR and CDR2 FQNEAQ come from the germline V gene (reference sequence). CDR3 in amino acids: CASSLVAVGGYGYTF.

The J gene is TRBJ2-1, the V gene TRBV5-6; checking the TCRdb D call of TRBD2 is not possible without DNA. Looked up from germline, CDR1 is SGHDT and CDR2 is YYEEEE. This CDR3 comprises 14 residues. CDR3 in amino acids: CASSRASGYNEQFF.

The chain employs TRBV28 and TRBJ1-1; the TCRdb D gene call, TRBD1, has no DNA to confirm it. CDR1 is MDHEN, CDR2 SYDVKM, per germline. CDR3 length: 14 residues. This CDR3 is CASKGDRGSTEAFF.

The chain combines TRBV20-1 with TRBJ2-1; checking the TCRdb D call of TRBD2 is not possible without DNA. The CDR3 sequence is 13 residues long. Germline V gene sequence: CDR1 DFQATT, CDR2 SNEGSKA (reference sequence). The CDR3 region is CSASVTSSDEQFF.

J is TRBJ2-3 and V is TRBV7-3. CDR1 and CDR2 from the germline V gene are SGHTA and FQGTGA. The CDR3 consists of 14 residues. CDR3 sequence reads: CASSFLSAPDTQYF.

The V gene is TRBV2, the J gene TRBJ2-3. The CDR3 sequence is 12 residues long. The germline CDR1 and CDR2 sequences are SNHLY and FYNNEI. CDR3 sequence reads: CASKPGTDTQYF.

The chain carries TRBV28 and TRBJ2-7. Germline V gene data show CDR1 as MDHEN and CDR2 as SYDVKM. The CDR3 loop spans 11 amino acids. Here the CDR3 reads CASRPAYEQYF.